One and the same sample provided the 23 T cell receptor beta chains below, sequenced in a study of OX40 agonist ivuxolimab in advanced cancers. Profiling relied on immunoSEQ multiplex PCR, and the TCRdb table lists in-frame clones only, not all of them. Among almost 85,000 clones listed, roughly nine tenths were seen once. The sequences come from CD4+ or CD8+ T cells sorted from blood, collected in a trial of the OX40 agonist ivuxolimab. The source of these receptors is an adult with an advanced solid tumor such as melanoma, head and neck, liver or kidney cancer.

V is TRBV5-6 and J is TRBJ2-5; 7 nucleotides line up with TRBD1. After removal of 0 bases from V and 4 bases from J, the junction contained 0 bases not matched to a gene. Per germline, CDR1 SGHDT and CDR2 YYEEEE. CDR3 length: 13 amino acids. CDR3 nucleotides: TGTGCCAGCAGCTTGGGACAGGGAGAGACCCAGTACTTC. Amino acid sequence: CASSLGQGETQYF.

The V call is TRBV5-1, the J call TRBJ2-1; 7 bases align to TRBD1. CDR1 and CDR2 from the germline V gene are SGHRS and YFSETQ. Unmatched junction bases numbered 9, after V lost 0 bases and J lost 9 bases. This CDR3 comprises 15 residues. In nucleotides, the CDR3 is TGCGCCAGCAGCTTGGACCCTAACAGGGGACGTGAGCAGTTCTTC. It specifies CASSLDPNRGREQFF.

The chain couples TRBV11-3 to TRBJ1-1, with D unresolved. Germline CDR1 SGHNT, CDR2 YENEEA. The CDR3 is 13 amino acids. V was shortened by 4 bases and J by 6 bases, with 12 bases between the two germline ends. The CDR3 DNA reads TGTGCCAGCAGCTCCCCCCGGGTCGCTGAAGCTTTCTTT. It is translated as CASSSPRVAEAFF.

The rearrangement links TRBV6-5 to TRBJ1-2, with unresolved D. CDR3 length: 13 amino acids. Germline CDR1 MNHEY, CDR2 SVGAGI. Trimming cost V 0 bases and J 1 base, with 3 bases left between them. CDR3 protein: CASSYSDNYGYTF. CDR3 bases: TGTGCCAGCAGTTACTCCGATAACTATGGCTACACCTTC.

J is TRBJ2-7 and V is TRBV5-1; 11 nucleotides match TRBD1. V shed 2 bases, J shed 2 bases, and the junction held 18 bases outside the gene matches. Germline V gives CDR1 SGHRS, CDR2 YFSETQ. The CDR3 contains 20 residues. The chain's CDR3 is CASSLGLGGYGTGGTYEQYV. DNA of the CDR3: TGCGCCAGCAGCTTAGGATTGGGAGGGTATGGGACAGGGGGGACCTACGAGCAGTACGTC.

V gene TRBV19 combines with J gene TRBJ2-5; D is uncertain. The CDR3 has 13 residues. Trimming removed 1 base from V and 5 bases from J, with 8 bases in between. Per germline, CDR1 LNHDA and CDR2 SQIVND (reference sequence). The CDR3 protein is CASSIGPVETQYF. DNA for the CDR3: TGTGCCAGTAGTATAGGCCCGGTGGAGACCCAGTACTTC.

The CDR3 bases are TGTGCCAGCAGCCCCTGGGGCGCGGGAGACCTCATAAACGGATACATTCAGTACTTC. It translates to CASSPWGAGDLINGYIQYF. The V gene is TRBV11-2, the J gene TRBJ2-4, with TRBD2 matching over 7 bases. The CDR3 is 19 amino acids. With V trimmed by 5 bases and J by 8 bases, 24 bases remained unmatched. Germline V gene lookup returns CDR1 SGHAT and CDR2 FQNNGV. The full variable domain, in which reference TRBV11-2 and TRBJ2-4 provide the parts outside the CDR3, is EAGVAQSPRYKIIEKRQSVAFWCNPISGHATLYWYQQILGQGPKLLIQFQNNGVVDDSQLPKDRFSAERLKGVDSTLKIQPAKLEDSAVYLCASSPWGAGDLINGYIQYFGAGTRLSVL.

The CDR3 bases are TGTGCCACCCTGGGGGTCCAAGAGACCCAGTACTTC. Its translation is CATLGVQETQYF. V usage is TRBV19 and J usage is TRBJ2-5; D may be TRBD1 or TRBD2 (5 bases each). The CDR3 extends over 12 amino acids. CDR1 and CDR2 (germline): LNHDA, SQIVND (reference sequence). The V end lost 10 bases, the J end lost 1 base, and 10 bases lay between the germline ends. The variable domain in full, completed from reference TRBV19 and TRBJ2-5, reads DGGITQSPKYLFRKEGQNVTLSCEQNLNHDAMYWYRQDPGQGLRLIYYSQIVNDFQKGDIAEGYSVSREKKESFPLTVTSAQKNPTAFYLCATLGVQETQYFGPGTRLLVL.

The CDR3 region is CASSLYGPGIPPNYGYTF. CDR3 coding DNA: TGCGCCAGCAGCTTGTATGGGCCAGGGATTCCCCCTAACTATGGCTACACCTTC. V is TRBV5-1 and J is TRBJ1-2; tentative D call: TRBD1 (5 bases). Trimming took off 1 base at V and 0 bases at J, with 19 bases between the two ends. CDR3 length: 18 amino acids. The germline gives CDR1 SGHRS, CDR2 YFSETQ.

CDR3 nucleotides: TGTGCCAGTAGCAACCCGATACAGGGGGCCTATGGCTACACCTTC. Protein sequence: CASSNPIQGAYGYTF. The rearrangement uses TRBV19 and TRBJ1-2; TRBD1 agrees at 9 bases. This CDR3 spans 15 amino acids. Trimming cost V 6 bases and J 4 bases; bases outside gene matches: 9. The V gene's germline CDR1 is LNHDA and CDR2 SQIVND (reference sequence).

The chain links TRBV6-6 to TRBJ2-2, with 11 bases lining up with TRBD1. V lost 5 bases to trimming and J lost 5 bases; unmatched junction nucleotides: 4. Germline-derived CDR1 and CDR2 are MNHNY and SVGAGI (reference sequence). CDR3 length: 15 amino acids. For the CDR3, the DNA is TGTGCCAGCAGTCCGGACAGGGGGCTGACCGGGGAGCTGTTTTTT. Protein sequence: CASSPDRGLTGELFF.

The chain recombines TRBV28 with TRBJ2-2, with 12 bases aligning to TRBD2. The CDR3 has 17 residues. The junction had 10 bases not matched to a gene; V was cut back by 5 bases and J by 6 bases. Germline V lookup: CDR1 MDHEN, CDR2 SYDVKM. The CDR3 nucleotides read TGTGCCAGCAGTCGGCTTACTAGCGGGAGGACGCCCGGGGAGCTGTTTTTT. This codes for CASSRLTSGRTPGELFF.

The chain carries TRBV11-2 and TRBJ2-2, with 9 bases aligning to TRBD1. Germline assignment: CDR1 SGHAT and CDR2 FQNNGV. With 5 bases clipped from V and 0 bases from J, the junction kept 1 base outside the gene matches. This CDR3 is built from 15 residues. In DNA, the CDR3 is TGTGCCAGCAGCCGACAGGGGGCGAACACCGGGGAGCTGTTTTTT. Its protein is CASSRQGANTGELFF.

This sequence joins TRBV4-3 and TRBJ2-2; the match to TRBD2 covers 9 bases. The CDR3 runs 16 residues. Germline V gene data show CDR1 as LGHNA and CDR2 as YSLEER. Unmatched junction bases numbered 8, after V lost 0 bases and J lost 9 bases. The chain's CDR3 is CASSQDRGGRARELFF. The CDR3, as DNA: TGCGCCAGCAGCCAAGATAGGGGCGGGAGGGCCAGGGAGCTGTTTTTT.

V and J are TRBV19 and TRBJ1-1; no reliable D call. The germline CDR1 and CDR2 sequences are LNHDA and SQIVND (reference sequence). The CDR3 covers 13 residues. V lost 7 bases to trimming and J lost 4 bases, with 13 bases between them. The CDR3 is CASNSFHSTEAFF. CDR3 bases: TGTGCCAGTAACTCATTTCATTCCACTGAAGCTTTCTTT. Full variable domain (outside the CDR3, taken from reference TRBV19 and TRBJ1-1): DGGITQSPKYLFRKEGQNVTLSCEQNLNHDAMYWYRQDPGQGLRLIYYSQIVNDFQKGDIAEGYSVSREKKESFPLTVTSAQKNPTAFYLCASNSFHSTEAFFGQGTRLTVV.

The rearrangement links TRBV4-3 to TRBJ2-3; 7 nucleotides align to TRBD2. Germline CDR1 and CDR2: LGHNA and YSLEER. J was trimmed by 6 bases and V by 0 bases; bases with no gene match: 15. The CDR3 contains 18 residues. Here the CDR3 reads CASSQERLRGGVGDTQYF. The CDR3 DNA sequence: TGCGCCAGCAGCCAAGAAAGACTAAGGGGAGGGGTTGGGGATACGCAGTATTTT.

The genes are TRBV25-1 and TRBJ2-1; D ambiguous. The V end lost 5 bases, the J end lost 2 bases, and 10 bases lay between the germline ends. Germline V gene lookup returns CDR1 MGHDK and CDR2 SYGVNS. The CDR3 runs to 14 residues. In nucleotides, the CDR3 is TGTGCCAGCAGTCTGACTGGGACCTACAATGAGCAGTTCTTC. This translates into CASSLTGTYNEQFF.

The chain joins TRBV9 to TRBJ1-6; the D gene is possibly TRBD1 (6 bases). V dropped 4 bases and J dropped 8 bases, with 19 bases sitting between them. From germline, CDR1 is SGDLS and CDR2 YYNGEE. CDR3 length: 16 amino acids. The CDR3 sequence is CASSPQAQGQDSPLHF. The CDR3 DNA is TGTGCCAGCAGCCCGCAGGCCCAGGGACAAGATTCACCCCTCCACTTT.

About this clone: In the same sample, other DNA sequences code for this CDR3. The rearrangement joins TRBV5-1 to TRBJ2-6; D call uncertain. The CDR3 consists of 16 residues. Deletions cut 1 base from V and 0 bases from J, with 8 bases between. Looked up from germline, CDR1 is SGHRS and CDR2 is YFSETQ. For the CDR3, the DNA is TGCGCCAGCAGCTTGTCCCCCCTCTCTGGGGCCAACGTCCTGACTTTC. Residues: CASSLSPLSGANVLTF.

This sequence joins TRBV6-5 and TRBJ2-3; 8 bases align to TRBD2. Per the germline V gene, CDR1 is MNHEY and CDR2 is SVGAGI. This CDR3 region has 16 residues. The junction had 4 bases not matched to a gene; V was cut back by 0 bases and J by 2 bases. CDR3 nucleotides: TGTGCCAGCAGTTACTCTAGCGGGACGCCCACAGATACGCAGTATTTT. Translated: CASSYSSGTPTDTQYF.

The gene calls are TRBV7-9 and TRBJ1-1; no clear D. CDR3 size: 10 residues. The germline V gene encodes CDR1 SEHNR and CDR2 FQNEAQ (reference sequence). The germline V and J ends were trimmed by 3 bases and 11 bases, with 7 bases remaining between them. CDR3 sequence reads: CASSFGKAFF. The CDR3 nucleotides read TGTGCCAGCAGCTTTGGGAAGGCTTTCTTT. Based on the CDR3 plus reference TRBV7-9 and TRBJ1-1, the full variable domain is DTGVSQNPRHKITKRGQNVTFRCDPISEHNRLYWYRQTLGQGPEFLTYFQNEAQLEKSRLLSDRFSAERPKGSFSTLEIQRTEQGDSAMYLCASSFGKAFFGQGTRLTVV.

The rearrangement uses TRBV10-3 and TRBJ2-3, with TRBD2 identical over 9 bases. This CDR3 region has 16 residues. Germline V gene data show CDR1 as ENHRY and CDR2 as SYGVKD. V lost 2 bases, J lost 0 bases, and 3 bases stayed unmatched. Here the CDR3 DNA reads TGTGCCATCAGTGAGGCTCTAGCGGGGAGCACAGATACGCAGTATTTT. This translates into CAISEALAGSTDTQYF.

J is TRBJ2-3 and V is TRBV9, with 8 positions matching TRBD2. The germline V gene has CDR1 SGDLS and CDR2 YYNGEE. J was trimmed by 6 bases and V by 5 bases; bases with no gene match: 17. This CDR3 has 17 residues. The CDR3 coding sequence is TGTGCCAGCAGTCCCCCTTATGCGGGAGGAGCCCCTGATACGCAGTATTTT. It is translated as CASSPPYAGGAPDTQYF. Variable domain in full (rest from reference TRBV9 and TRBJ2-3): DSGVTQTPKHLITATGQRVTLRCSPRSGDLSVYWYQQSLDQGLQFLIQYYNGEERAKGNILERFSAQQFPDLHSELNLSSLELGDSALYFCASSPPYAGGAPDTQYFGPGTRLTVL.